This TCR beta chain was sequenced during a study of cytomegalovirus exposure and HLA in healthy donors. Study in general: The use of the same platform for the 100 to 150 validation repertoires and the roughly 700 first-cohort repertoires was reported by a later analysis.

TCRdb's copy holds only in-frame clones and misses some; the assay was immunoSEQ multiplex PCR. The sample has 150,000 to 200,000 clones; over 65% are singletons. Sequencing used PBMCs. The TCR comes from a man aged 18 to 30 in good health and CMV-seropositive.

CDR3 nucleotide sequence: TGTGCCAGCAGTTCGGACAGGGCGAACACTGAAGCTTTCTTT. Translation: CASSSDRANTEAFF. The chain uses TRBV6-1 and TRBJ1-1, with 8 bases that match TRBD1. V trimming: 5 bases; J trimming: 1 base; junction bases outside the gene matches: 3. The germline V gene has CDR1 MNHNS and CDR2 SASEGT. The CDR3 loop spans 14 amino acids.